This entry lists 8 T cell receptor beta chains sequenced from one sample in a study of blood T cell repertoires in COVID-19 (dated by TCRdb to 2018 to 2020). Library construction relied on the immunoSEQ multiplex PCR assay. TCRdb obtained this table from immuneACCESS and retained in-frame rearrangements with V and J assigned. These tables miss some clones; where compared with another copy, unresolved V genes account for less than half of the shortfall, and the remainder is unexplained. The sample table shows some 100,000 clones, and around four fifths are seen once. Clones ranked in the top ten supply around a sixth of the sample. Sequenced: peripheral blood. These receptor sequences come from a woman in her fifties or sixties with acute or convalescent COVID-19.

The rearrangement uses TRBV19 and TRBJ1-5; D remains unclear. V shed 7 bases and J shed 0 bases, with 13 bases lying between them. The CDR3 runs 15 residues. CDR1 and CDR2 (germline): LNHDA, SQIVND (reference sequence). Here the CDR3 reads CASTLGGFSNQPQHF. The CDR3 DNA reads as TGTGCCAGTACCCTGGGAGGTTTTAGCAATCAGCCCCAGCATTTT. Using reference TRBV19 and TRBJ1-5 for the parts outside the CDR3, the full variable domain is DGGITQSPKYLFRKEGQNVTLSCEQNLNHDAMYWYRQDPGQGLRLIYYSQIVNDFQKGDIAEGYSVSREKKESFPLTVTSAQKNPTAFYLCASTLGGFSNQPQHFGDGTRLSIL.

The chain uses TRBV7-3 and TRBJ2-1; 8 nucleotides line up with TRBD2. In germline, CDR1 is SGHTA, CDR2 FQGTGA. V trimming: 5 bases; J trimming: 4 bases; junction bases outside the gene matches: 4. The CDR3 sequence is 14 residues long. CDR3 sequence: CASSPASGYNEQFF. The CDR3 DNA sequence: TGTGCCAGCAGCCCGGCTAGCGGGTACAATGAGCAGTTCTTC.

The chain is built from TRBV7-9 and TRBJ2-5; TRBD2 matches at 10 bases. Germline assignment: CDR1 SEHNR and CDR2 FQNEAQ (reference sequence). The CDR3 spans 19 residues. With V trimmed by 1 base and J by 2 bases, 13 bases remained unmatched. The CDR3 here is CASSLVAPGTSANQETQYF. In nucleotides, the CDR3 is TGTGCCAGCAGCTTAGTGGCCCCCGGGACTAGCGCCAATCAAGAGACCCAGTACTTC.

Written as DNA, the CDR3 is TGTGCCAGTAGTATAGGGGGAGGCACTGAAGCTTTCTTT. Translating it yields CASSIGGGTEAFF. The gene calls are TRBV19 and TRBJ1-1; D is ambiguous. This CDR3 has 13 amino acids. Trimming removed 1 base at V and 4 bases at J, with 7 bases between. The germline gives CDR1 LNHDA, CDR2 SQIVND (reference sequence). Looking up the rest from reference TRBV19 and TRBJ1-1 gives the full variable domain: DGGITQSPKYLFRKEGQNVTLSCEQNLNHDAMYWYRQDPGQGLRLIYYSQIVNDFQKGDIAEGYSVSREKKESFPLTVTSAQKNPTAFYLCASSIGGGTEAFFGQGTRLTVV.

CDR3 nucleotides: TGTGCCAGCAGCGTAGGGCTGGGGGGACAGGTGGACACCGGGGAGCTGTTTTTT. Its protein product is CASSVGLGGQVDTGELFF. This chain connects TRBV9 to TRBJ2-2; TRBD1 matches 8 bases. The CDR3 spans 18 residues. V dropped 0 bases and J dropped 3; count of bases not matched to a gene: 10. Germline V gene lookup returns CDR1 SGDLS and CDR2 YYNGEE.

The table lists this clone with a count of one. The CDR3 spells CASSSSTLGGEAFF. Here the CDR3 DNA reads TGCGCCAGCAGCTCCTCCACCCTGGGAGGTGAAGCTTTCTTT. V and J are TRBV5-1 and TRBJ1-1; no clear D gene. CDR1 is SGHRS, CDR2 YFSETQ, per germline. This CDR3 region has 14 residues. V was shortened by 3 bases and J by 7 bases, with 16 bases between the two germline ends.

This clone came up a few times. The chain employs TRBV7-2 and TRBJ1-4; no firm D call. Germline lookup yields CDR1 SGHTA and CDR2 FQGNSA. This CDR3 contains 11 residues. V was clipped by 8 bases and J by 8 bases, with 9 bases between them. The CDR3 region is CASRRGEKLFF. The DNA of the CDR3 is TGTGCCAGCCGACGAGGCGAAAAACTGTTTTTT.

The CDR3 DNA reads as TGTGCCAGCAGTCCACGACAGGTCCTCTCTGGAAACACCATATATTTT. Amino acids: CASSPRQVLSGNTIYF. This rearrangement joins TRBV28 to TRBJ1-3, with D possibly TRBD1 on 6 matching bases. Germline-derived CDR1 and CDR2 are MDHEN and SYDVKM. This CDR3 is built from 16 residues. V gave up 5 bases and J gave up 0 bases, with 14 bases separating them.